The present T cell receptor (beta chain) was sequenced within a study of blood T cell repertoires in COVID-19. As for the study in general: The United States, Italy and Spain were the sources of the acute and convalescent COVID-19 samples.

This CDR3 comprises 17 residues. From germline, CDR1 is LNHDA and CDR2 SQIVND (reference sequence). J lost 0 bases, V lost 3 bases, and 6 bases had no gene match. The repertoire was sequenced with immunoSEQ multiplex PCR; TCRdb's copy has only in-frame clones and lacks some. The sample has about 81,000 clones, about 95% seen once. This clonotype originated in a human donor with active COVID-19. The donor label of this sample is uncertain. The gene calls are TRBV19 and TRBJ2-1; 9 positions match TRBD2. The sample comprised peripheral blood. Here the CDR3 reads CASSIEVAGDSYNEQFF. The DNA of the CDR3 is TGTGCCAGTAGTATTGAGGTAGCGGGAGACTCCTACAATGAGCAGTTCTTC.